Listed below are T cell receptor beta chains from one sample, sequenced in a study of T cells in Graves' hyperthyroidism and ophthalmopathy. MiXCR was run by TCRdb on the multiplex PCR reads, yielding one entry per CDR3 protein. This table has fewer than 900,000 distinct CDR3 sequences, 15% to 20% appearing once. The sample taken for sequencing was blood. These receptors all come from a woman in her 50s with Graves' hyperthyroidism that later progressed to Graves' ophthalmopathy. CDR3s include the opening cysteine and the closing phenylalanine or tryptophan. A D gene is named only where the DNA matches it firmly. Clone sizes are given selectively: once, few, many, or a class where the clone is expanded.

D | size | J | V | CDR3 | DNA
- | few | TRBJ1-6 | TRBV5-1 | CASSLTGPNSPLHF | TGCGCCAGCAGCTTGACAGGGCCCAATTCACCCCTCCACTTT
TRBD2 | few | TRBJ2-3 | TRBV18 | CASSPQRGGLGDTQYF | TGTGCCAGCTCACCACAGCGGGGGGGCCTTGGGGATACGCAGTATTTT
- | few | TRBJ2-3 | TRBV27 | CASSLTARALKWVAQYF | TGTGCCAGCAGTCTAACCGCCCGGGCCCTGAAATGGGTGGCGCAGTATTTT
TRBD1 | few | TRBJ2-3 | TRBV6-1 | CASRGTGRWHRADTQYF | TGTGCCAGCAGGGGGACAGGCCGGTGGCATCGGGCAGATACGCAGTATTTT
- | many | TRBJ2-7 | TRBV3-1 | CASSQGRGAYEQYF | TGTGCCAGCAGCCAAGGCAGGGGGGCCTACGAGCAGTACTTC
- | - | TRBJ1-1 | TRBV28 | CASSPVEDTEAFF | TGTGCCAGCAGCCCCGTAGAGGACACTGAAGCTTTCTTT
- | many | TRBJ1-1 | TRBV5-1 | CASTEGGVPTEAFF | TGCGCCAGCACCGAAGGTGGGGTGCCGACTGAAGCTTTCTTT
- | many | TRBJ1-5 | TRBV3-1 | CASSQDPNQPQHF | TGTGCCAGCAGCCAAGATCCTAATCAGCCCCAGCATTTT
- | - | TRBJ2-5 | TRBV7-8 | CASSPFVRRLQETQYF | TGTGCCAGCAGCCCTTTCGTGCGGCGACTCCAAGAGACCCAGTACTTC
- | many | TRBJ2-5 | TRBV6-1 | CASSRGGEETQYF | TGTGCCAGCAGTCGTGGCGGGGAAGAGACCCAGTACTTC
- | - | TRBJ2-3 | TRBV11-1 | CASSPRTRNTDTQYF | TGTGCCAGCAGCCCTCGGACCCGAAACACAGATACGCAGTATTTT
- | few | TRBJ1-4 | TRBV30 | CAWSPPWQNEKLFF | TGTGCCTGGAGTCCTCCGTGGCAAAATGAAAAACTGTTTTTT
- | few | TRBJ2-4 | TRBV29-1 | CSVEGGSTRFKNIQYF | TGCAGCGTTGAAGGGGGGAGCACCAGGTTCAAAAACATTCAGTACTTC
- | few | TRBJ2-5 | TRBV7-2 | CASSLVAREETQYF | TGTGCCAGCAGCTTAGTGGCCAGGGAAGAGACCCAGTACTTC
TRBD1 | - | TRBJ1-2 | TRBV6-1 | CASRSTGAPTSNYGYTF | TGTGCCAGCAGATCGACAGGGGCCCCTACCTCTAACTATGGCTACACCTTC
- | few | TRBJ1-5 | TRBV7-9 | CASSRGQSLNQPQHF | TGTGCCAGCAGCCGCGGACAGTCCCTCAATCAGCCCCAGCATTTT
- | few | TRBJ2-1 | TRBV7-9 | CASSLEEAATSYNEQFF | TGTGCCAGCAGCTTAGAAGAGGCAGCAACCTCCTACAATGAGCAGTTCTTC
TRBD1 | many | TRBJ2-2 | TRBV12-5 | CASGLRTGQGTGELFF | TGTGCTAGTGGTTTGCGGACAGGGCAGGGCACCGGGGAGCTGTTTTTT
TRBD1 | many | TRBJ2-2 | TRBV11-2 | CASSPFPRGSAGELFF | TGTGCCAGCAGTCCCTTCCCCAGGGGGTCGGCCGGGGAGCTGTTTTTT
TRBD2 | many | TRBJ2-3 | TRBV2 | CASSAGGLTDTQYF | TGTGCCAGCAGTGCGGGGGGGCTCACAGATACGCAGTATTTT
- | - | TRBJ1-5 | TRBV20-1 | CSARDRGAVSNQPQHF | TGCAGTGCTAGAGACCGGGGGGCCGTAAGCAATCAGCCCCAGCATTTT
- | - | TRBJ2-1 | TRBV14 | CASSQVRHEQFF | TGTGCCAGCAGCCAAGTTCGGCATGAGCAGTTCTTC
- | - | TRBJ2-6 | TRBV10-2 | CASSSELGANVLTF | TGCGCCAGCAGTTCCGAACTGGGGGCCAACGTCCTGACTTTC
TRBD1 | many | TRBJ2-1 | TRBV3-1 | CASSPNRGREQFF | TGTGCCAGCAGCCCTAACAGGGGGAGAGAGCAGTTCTTC
- | once | TRBJ2-3 | TRBV7-6 | CASSLVTGVDTQYF | TGTGCCAGCAGCTTAGTCACGGGGGTAGATACGCAGTATTTT
- | - | TRBJ2-7 | TRBV27 | CASSFRESSYEQYF | TGTGCCAGCAGTTTTAGGGAAAGCTCCTACGAGCAGTACTTC
- | - | TRBJ1-5 | TRBV24-1 | CATSDSQGRNQPQHF | TGTGCCACCAGTGATTCACAGGGCCGCAATCAGCCCCAGCATTTT
TRBD1 | many | TRBJ2-3 | TRBV7-2 | CASSLAGQYTDTQYF | TGTGCCAGCAGCTTAGCGGGACAGTACACAGATACGCAGTATTTT
- | - | TRBJ1-6 | TRBV6-5 | CASSYATGSRGSPLHF | TGTGCCAGCAGTTACGCCACAGGGTCCCGCGGTTCACCCCTCCACTTT
- | - | TRBJ2-7 | TRBV20-1 | CSANPDRSSYEQYF | TGCAGTGCTAATCCGGACCGGAGCTCCTACGAGCAGTACTTC
- | many | TRBJ2-1 | TRBV30 | CAWNYRGSYNEQFF | TGTGCCTGGAACTATCGGGGGTCCTACAATGAGCAGTTCTTC
TRBD2 | many | TRBJ2-1 | TRBV5-1 | CASSPTSGGASQGNEQFF | TGCGCCAGCAGCCCGACTAGCGGGGGGGCCAGCCAGGGCAATGAGCAGTTCTTC
- | - | TRBJ1-2 | TRBV7-9 | CASSFPGDTNYGYTF | TGTGCCAGCAGCTTCCCAGGGGACACGAACTATGGCTACACCTTC
TRBD1 | many | TRBJ1-2 | TRBV11-2 | CASSLEQGVGYTF | TGTGCCAGCAGCTTAGAACAGGGGGTAGGCTACACCTTC